A single sample gave rise to the 8 T cell receptor beta chains below, sequenced in a study of neurological immune-mediated disorders. Each CDR3 protein gets one entry after TCRdb re-called the 5' RACE reads with MiXCR. Of some 60,000 distinct CDR3 sequences listed, around 9.7% are singletons. The sample's time point: longitudinal time-point 2. Sequencing was performed on PBMCs. The receptors here all came from a man under 40 in good health.

Comment on this clonotype: A much larger clone lies one base from this, so it may be a read error. V usage is TRBV18 and J usage is TRBJ1-4; 7 positions agree with TRBD1. Looked up from germline, CDR1 is KGHSH and CDR2 is LQKENI. There are 14 residues in the CDR3. CDR3: CSSSPRQGGEKLFF. CDR3 DNA sequence: TGTTCCAGCTCACCGCGACAGGGTGGCGAAAAACTGTTTTTT.

On this clonotype: A single base separates this from a much larger clone, so it may be a read error. In this CDR3 the conserved last residue, phenylalanine or tryptophan, is missing, so a read error is likely. V gene TRBV20-1 combines with J gene TRBJ2-7; 7 nucleotides match TRBD2. The CDR3 is 11 residues long. CDR1 and CDR2 from the germline V gene are DFQATT and SNEGSKA (reference sequence). The CDR3 coding sequence is TGCACGGGCGGGAGTATGTACGAGCAGTACATC. It specifies CTGGSMYEQYI.

There are many counts of this clonotype. The chain is built from TRBV7-6 and TRBJ1-3, with 8 bases lining up with TRBD1. V lost 3 bases to trimming and J lost 4 bases; unmatched junction nucleotides: 11. This CDR3 has 17 amino acids. The germline gives CDR1 SGHVS, CDR2 FNYEAQ. CDR3 sequence reads: CASSFFTETGVGNTIYF. CDR3 bases: TGTGCCAGCAGCTTTTTCACCGAGACAGGGGTCGGAAACACCATATATTTT.

This clonotype was counted at least ten times. This chain links TRBV29-1 with TRBJ2-7; the D is unclear. Trimming stripped 4 bases from V and 9 bases from J, with 25 bases between. The germline V gene encodes CDR1 SQVTM and CDR2 ANQGSEA. The CDR3 extends over 15 amino acids. The CDR3 sequence is CSVGPTDASLRGQYF. In nucleotides, the CDR3 is TGCAGCGTTGGGCCCACGGACGCCTCCCTTCGCGGGCAGTACTTC.

Concerning this clonotype itself: A much larger clone lies one base from this, so it may be a read error. This rearrangement joins TRBV11-2 to TRBJ2-2, with 8 bases lining up with TRBD1. The CDR3 has 17 amino acids. Germline V gene sequence: CDR1 SGHAT, CDR2 FQNNGV. The CDR3 nucleotides are TGTGCCAACAGCTTATTTCCAGGGGGCCACGACACCGGGGAGCTGTTTTTT. Amino acid sequence: CANSLFPGGHDTGELFF.

The chain recombines TRBV20-1 with TRBJ2-1, with 7 bases matching TRBD2. V lost 6 bases, J lost 6 bases, and 8 bases stayed unmatched. CDR1 is DFQATT, CDR2 SNEGSKA, per germline (reference sequence). The CDR3 consists of 13 residues. In DNA, the CDR3 is TGCAGTGCACTCGGGAAGCGGGGCAATGAGCAGTTCTTC. Amino acid sequence: CSALGKRGNEQFF.

This clonotype was observed at least ten times. The chain carries TRBV5-1 and TRBJ2-3; D is ambiguous. V lost 1 base and J 6 bases, leaving 6 bases between the germline ends. Germline CDR1 SGHRS, CDR2 YFSETQ. The CDR3 sequence is 12 residues long. CDR3: CASSLIQDTQYF. The CDR3 DNA is TGCGCCAGCAGCTTGATCCAGGATACGCAGTATTTT.

This clonotype was seen many times. The chain has TRBV12-3 or TRBV12-4 and TRBJ2-3; D might be TRBD1 (5 bases). The ends were cut back, 2 bases at V and 3 bases at J, with 9 bases in the middle. The CDR3 runs to 14 residues. CDR3 residues: CASSLSTGTDTQYF. CDR3 nucleotides: TGTGCCAGCAGTTTATCCACAGGAACAGATACGCAGTATTTT.